This T cell receptor (beta chain) was obtained from a study of lymphopenia after photon versus proton radiotherapy. For this clone: What it binds is not known.

General study points: After the lymphocyte nadir, photon-treated repertoires showed oligoclonal expansion, especially of CD8+ Temra cells.

Some clones are missing from TCRdb's copy, which holds only in-frame ones; the method was immunoSEQ multiplex PCR. The data show fewer than 65,000 clones, with roughly 86% seen just once and approximately 2.4% held by the top ten. V lost 4 bases to trimming and J lost 5 bases, with 15 bases between them. CDR1 is SGHDT, CDR2 YYEEEE, per germline. The CDR3 extends over 14 amino acids. V is TRBV5-6 and J is TRBJ1-2; maybe TRBD1 (5 bases). Sequenced here: peripheral blood, sampled from a patient treated with photon-based radiotherapy. This clonotype originated in a man aged 40-49 years with gastric cancer. The CDR3 DNA sequence: TGTGCCAGCAGCACCAAACAGGCGACATATGGCTACACCTTC. It translates to CASSTKQATYGYTF.